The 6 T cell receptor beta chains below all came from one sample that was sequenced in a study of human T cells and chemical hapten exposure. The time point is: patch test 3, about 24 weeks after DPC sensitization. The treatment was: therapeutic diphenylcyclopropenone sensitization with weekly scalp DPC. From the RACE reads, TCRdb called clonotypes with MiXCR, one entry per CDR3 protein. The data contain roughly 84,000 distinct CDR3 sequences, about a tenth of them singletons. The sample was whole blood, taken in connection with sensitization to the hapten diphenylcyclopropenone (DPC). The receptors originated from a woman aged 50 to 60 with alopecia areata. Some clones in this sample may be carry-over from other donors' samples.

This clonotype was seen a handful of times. The DNA of the CDR3 is TGTGCCAGCAGCTCCTCTAGCGTAAAAGAGACCCAGTACTTC. The encoded protein is CASSSSSVKETQYF. This sequence joins TRBV5-6 and TRBJ2-5; TRBD2 is a possible D gene (6 bases). The V end was cut by 3 bases, the J end by 3 bases, with 12 bases between. Germline V CDR1 and CDR2: SGHDT, YYEEEE. The CDR3 is made up of 14 amino acids. The full variable domain, with the rest looked up from reference TRBV5-6 and TRBJ2-5, is DAGVTQSPTHLIKTRGQQVTLRCSPKSGHDTVSWYQQALGQGPQFIFQYYEEEERQRGNFPDRFSGHQFPNYSSELNVNALLLGDSALYLCASSSSSVKETQYFGPGTRLLVL.

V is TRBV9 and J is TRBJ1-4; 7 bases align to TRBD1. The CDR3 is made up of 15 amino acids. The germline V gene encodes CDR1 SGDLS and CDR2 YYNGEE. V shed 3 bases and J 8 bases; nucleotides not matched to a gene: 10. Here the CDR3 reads CASSGQTGFGEKLFF. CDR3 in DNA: TGTGCCAGCAGCGGCCAGACAGGGTTCGGAGAAAAACTGTTTTTT.

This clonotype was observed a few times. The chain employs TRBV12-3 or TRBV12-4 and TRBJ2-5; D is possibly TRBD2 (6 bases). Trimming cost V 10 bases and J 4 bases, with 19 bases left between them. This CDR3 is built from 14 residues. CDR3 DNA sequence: TGTGCCACCCGGAGAGGCGCGCGGGGAGAGACCCAGTACTTC. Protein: CATRRGARGETQYF.

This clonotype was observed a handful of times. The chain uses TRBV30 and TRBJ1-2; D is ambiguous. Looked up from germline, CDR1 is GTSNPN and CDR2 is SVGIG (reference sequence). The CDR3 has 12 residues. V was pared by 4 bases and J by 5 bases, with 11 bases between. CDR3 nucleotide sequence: TGTGCCTGGACCAAGGACCTTTATGGCTACACCTTC. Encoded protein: CAWTKDLYGYTF.

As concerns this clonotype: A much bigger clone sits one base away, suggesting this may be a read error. CDR3 in amino acids: CASSPKYEQYF. The DNA for the CDR3 is TGTGCCAGCAGCCCTAAGTACGAGCAGTACTTC. V gene TRBV7-2 combines with J gene TRBJ2-7; D remains ambiguous. Trimming shortened V by 5 bases and J by 4 bases, and 6 bases separated the two germline ends. This CDR3 is 11 amino acids long. Germline values: CDR1 SGHTA, CDR2 FQGNSA.

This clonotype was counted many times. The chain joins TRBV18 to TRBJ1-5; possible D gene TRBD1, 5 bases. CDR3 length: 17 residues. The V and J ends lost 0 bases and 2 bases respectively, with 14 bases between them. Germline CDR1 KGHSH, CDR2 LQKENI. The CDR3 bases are TGTGCCAGCTCACCACCGGCGGGACCGGGAGGCAATCAGCCCCAGCATTTT. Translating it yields CASSPPAGPGGNQPQHF.